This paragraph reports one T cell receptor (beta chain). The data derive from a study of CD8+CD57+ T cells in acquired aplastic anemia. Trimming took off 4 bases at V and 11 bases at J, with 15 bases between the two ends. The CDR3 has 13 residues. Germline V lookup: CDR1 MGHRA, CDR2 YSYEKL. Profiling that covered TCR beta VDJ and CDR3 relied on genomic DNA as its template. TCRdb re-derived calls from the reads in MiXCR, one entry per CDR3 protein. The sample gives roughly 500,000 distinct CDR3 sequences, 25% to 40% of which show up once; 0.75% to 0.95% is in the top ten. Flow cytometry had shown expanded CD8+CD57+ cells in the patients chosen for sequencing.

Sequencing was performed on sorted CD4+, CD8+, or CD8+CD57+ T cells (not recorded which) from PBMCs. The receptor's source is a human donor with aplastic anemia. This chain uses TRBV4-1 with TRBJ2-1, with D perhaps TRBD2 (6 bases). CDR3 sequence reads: CASSRDLEFKQFF. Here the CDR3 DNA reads TGCGCCAGCAGCCGGGACTTAGAGTTTAAGCAGTTCTTC.